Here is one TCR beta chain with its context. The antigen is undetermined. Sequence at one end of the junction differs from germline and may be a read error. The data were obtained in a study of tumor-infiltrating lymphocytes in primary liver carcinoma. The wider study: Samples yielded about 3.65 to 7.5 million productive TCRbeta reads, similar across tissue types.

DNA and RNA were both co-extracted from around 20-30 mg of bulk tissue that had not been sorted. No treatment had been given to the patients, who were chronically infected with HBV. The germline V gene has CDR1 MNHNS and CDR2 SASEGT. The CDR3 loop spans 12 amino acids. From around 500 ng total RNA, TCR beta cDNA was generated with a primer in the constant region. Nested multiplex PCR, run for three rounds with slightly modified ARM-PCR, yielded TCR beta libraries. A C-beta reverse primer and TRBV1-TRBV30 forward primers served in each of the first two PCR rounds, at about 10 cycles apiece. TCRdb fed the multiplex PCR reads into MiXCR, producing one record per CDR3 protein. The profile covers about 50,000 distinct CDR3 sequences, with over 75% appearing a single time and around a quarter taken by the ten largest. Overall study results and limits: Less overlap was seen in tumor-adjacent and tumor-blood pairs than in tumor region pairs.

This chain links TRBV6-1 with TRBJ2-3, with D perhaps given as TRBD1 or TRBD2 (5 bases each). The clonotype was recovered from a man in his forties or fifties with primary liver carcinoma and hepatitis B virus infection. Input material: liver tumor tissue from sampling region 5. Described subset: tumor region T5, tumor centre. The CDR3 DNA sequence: TGTGTCAGCAGTGATGGGGGATCTACGCAGTATTTT. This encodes CVSSDGGSTQYF.